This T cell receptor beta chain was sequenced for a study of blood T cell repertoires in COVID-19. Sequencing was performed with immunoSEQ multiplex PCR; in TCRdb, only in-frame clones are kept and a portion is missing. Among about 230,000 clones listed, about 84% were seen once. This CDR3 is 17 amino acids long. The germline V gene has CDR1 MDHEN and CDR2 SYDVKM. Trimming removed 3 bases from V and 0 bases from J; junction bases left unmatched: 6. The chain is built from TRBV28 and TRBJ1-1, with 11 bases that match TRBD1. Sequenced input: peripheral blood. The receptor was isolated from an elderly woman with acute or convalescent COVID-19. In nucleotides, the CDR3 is TGTGCCAGCAGTTTGGGACAGGGGGTTATAATGAACACTGAAGCTTTCTTT. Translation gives CASSLGQGVIMNTEAFF. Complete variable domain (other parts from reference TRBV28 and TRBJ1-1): DVKVTQSSRYLVKRTGEKVFLECVQDMDHENMFWYRQDPGLGLRLIYFSYDVKMKEKGDIPEGYSVSREKKERFSLILESASTNQTSMYLCASSLGQGVIMNTEAFFGQGTRLTVV.